The clone carrying this T cell receptor (beta chain) showed up many times. Antigen: not known. The definition of stable Graves' hyperthyroidism was no ophthalmopathy progression within 18 months. Trimming left V 4 bases short and J 3 bases short, with 15 bases between. The CDR3 consists of 15 residues. Per the germline V gene, CDR1 is MDHEN and CDR2 is SYDVKM. TCR beta CDR3 regions were amplified from RNA. First-round RT-PCR of the TCR CDR3 relied on the HTBI primer set. From the multiplex PCR reads, TCRdb called clonotypes with MiXCR, one entry per CDR3 protein. The table includes fewer than 650,000 distinct CDR3 sequences, 14% detected once. This specimen comes from a study of T cells in Graves' hyperthyroidism and ophthalmopathy. Study-wide findings and caveats: Ophthalmopathy, which appeared later, was predicted by the model a median roughly 6.4 months before onset.

Input material: blood. The receptor was derived from a woman in her thirties or forties with Graves' hyperthyroidism. The chain employs TRBV28 and TRBJ2-5; D is possibly TRBD1 or TRBD2 (5 bases each). The CDR3 protein is CASSSSGLGEETQYF. CDR3 DNA: TGTGCCAGCAGTTCCTCCGGGCTGGGGGAAGAGACCCAGTACTTC.